The present T cell receptor (beta chain) was sequenced within a study of T cell repertoires in cytomegalovirus infection. Overall study context: It can be stated that public TCR beta signatures indicated CMV infection as well as a matching HLA type.

Trimming shortened V by 1 base and J by 3 bases, and 9 bases separated the two germline ends. CDR3 length: 14 residues. Germline CDR1 is SGHTA and CDR2 is FQGNSA. This clonotype was observed many times. Its antigen is as yet unknown. One entry per CDR3 protein results from TCRdb running MiXCR on the reads. The sample holds fewer than 350,000 distinct CDR3 sequences, roughly 17% seen once. Study observations and caveats: HLA-C-restricted CMV-specific TCR beta clonotypes prevailed in the ex vivo response.

This receptor was obtained from a human donor in good health (CMV status not recorded). Some clones in this sample may be carry-over from other donors' samples. The rearrangement uses TRBV7-2 and TRBJ1-2; D uncertain. The sequenced sample was PBMCs. The CDR3 nucleotides read TGTGCCAGCAGCTTAGGGGGTAACGACTATGGCTACACCTTC. Translating it yields CASSLGGNDYGYTF.